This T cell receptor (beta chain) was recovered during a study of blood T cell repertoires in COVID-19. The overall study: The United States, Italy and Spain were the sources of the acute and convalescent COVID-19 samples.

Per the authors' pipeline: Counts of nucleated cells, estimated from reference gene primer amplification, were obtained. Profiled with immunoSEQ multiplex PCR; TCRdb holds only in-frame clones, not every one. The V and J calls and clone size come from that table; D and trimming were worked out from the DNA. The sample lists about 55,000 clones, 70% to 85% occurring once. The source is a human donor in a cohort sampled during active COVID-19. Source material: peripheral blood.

CDR3 sequence (DNA): TGTGCCAGCCTTGGGAGGGTGAACACTGAAGCTTTCTTT. This encodes CASLGRVNTEAFF. The V and J genes are TRBV28 and TRBJ1-1; D gene unclear. This CDR3 is built from 13 residues. The V and J ends lost 8 bases and 0 bases respectively, with 10 bases between them. The V gene's germline CDR1 is MDHEN and CDR2 SYDVKM.